Each of the 9 T cell receptor beta chains below was sequenced from the same sample in a study of cytomegalovirus exposure and HLA in healthy donors. Primers included in the PCR were 60 Vbeta and 13 Jbeta primers. Here immunoSEQ multiplex PCR was the method, and the copy in TCRdb shows in-frame clones only, minus some. The sample includes 150,000 to 200,000 clones, 80% to 90% of them seen just once. The sample consisted of PBMCs. All receptors derive from a man aged 40-49 years in good health and CMV-seropositive.

This sequence joins TRBV29-1 and TRBJ2-3; 7 nucleotides align to TRBD2. V trimming: 3 bases; J trimming: 5 bases; junction bases outside the gene matches: 2. The CDR3 length is 12 residues. Germline loops: CDR1 SQVTM, CDR2 ANQGSEA. The CDR3 spells CSVDAGEDTQYF. The CDR3 region has the DNA TGCAGCGTTGATGCGGGAGAAGATACGCAGTATTTT.

This chain connects TRBV5-1 to TRBJ1-5; D is possibly TRBD1 (5 bases). CDR3 size: 15 residues. Germline-derived CDR1 and CDR2 are SGHRS and YFSETQ. V was trimmed by 4 bases and J by 5 bases, leaving 16 bases between them. The CDR3 region is CASSPRSGFDQPQHF. The CDR3 bases are TGCGCCAGCAGCCCCCGGTCAGGGTTCGATCAGCCCCAGCATTTT.

Turning to this clone: The conserved closing phenylalanine or tryptophan is absent in this CDR3, likely reflecting a read error. The DNA is left out, because the CDR3 cannot be placed on it with certainty; the CDR3 is given as TCRdb lists it. The V gene is TRBV6-5, the J gene TRBJ2-7; the listed D gene, TRBD2, was not tested against the DNA. Ends included, the CDR3 has 13 residues. CDR1 and CDR2 from the germline V gene are MNHEY and SVGAGI. The CDR3 here is CASSLSVGSGALC.

The chain links TRBV19 to TRBJ1-5; no clear D gene. This CDR3 contains 16 residues. V was pared by 4 bases and J by 5 bases, with 18 bases between. Germline-derived CDR1 and CDR2 are LNHDA and SQIVND (reference sequence). CDR3 sequence: CASSTFLGESDQPQHF. In DNA form, the CDR3 reads TGTGCCAGTAGTACCTTCCTCGGTGAGAGTGATCAGCCCCAGCATTTT. Based on the CDR3 plus reference TRBV19 and TRBJ1-5, the full variable domain is DGGITQSPKYLFRKEGQNVTLSCEQNLNHDAMYWYRQDPGQGLRLIYYSQIVNDFQKGDIAEGYSVSREKKESFPLTVTSAQKNPTAFYLCASSTFLGESDQPQHFGDGTRLSIL.

This clone was counted between two and nine times. The V gene is TRBV7-6, the J gene TRBJ2-1; tentatively, D is TRBD1 (5 bases). Trimming removed 0 bases from V and 1 base from J, with 10 bases in between. The CDR3 is made up of 16 amino acids. Germline V gene lookup returns CDR1 SGHVS and CDR2 FNYEAQ. The CDR3 is CASSLAAGQSYNEQFF. The DNA for the CDR3 is TGTGCCAGCAGCTTAGCAGCAGGGCAGTCCTACAATGAGCAGTTCTTC.

This chain links TRBV19 with TRBJ2-4; 10 positions match TRBD1. Germline-derived CDR1 and CDR2 are LNHDA and SQIVND (reference sequence). Trimming at V came to 1 base and at J to 8 bases, leaving 5 bases not matched to a gene. This CDR3 region has 15 residues. CDR3 sequence reads: CASSIGRDRGHIQYF. In DNA, the CDR3 is TGTGCCAGTAGTATAGGCCGGGACAGGGGTCACATTCAGTACTTC.

The V gene is TRBV25-1, the J gene TRBJ2-1, with D unresolved. The length of the CDR3 is 11 residues. The germline V and J ends were trimmed by 8 bases and 7 bases, with 9 bases remaining between them. Per germline, CDR1 MGHDK and CDR2 SYGVNS. Here the CDR3 DNA reads TGTGCCAGCCGCCGGTTAAATGAGCAGTTCTTC. Protein product: CASRRLNEQFF.

The chain joins TRBV6-1 to TRBJ1-4; D gene uncertain. Germline V CDR1 and CDR2: MNHNS, SASEGT. The CDR3 is 11 residues long. Trimming removed 9 bases at V and 10 bases at J, with 12 bases between. The CDR3 loop reads CASEDTAKLFF. The CDR3 nucleotides read TGTGCCAGTGAAGACACAGCAAAACTGTTTTTT.

The V gene is TRBV5-8, the J gene TRBJ2-7; possibly TRBD1 for D (5 bases). The CDR3 runs 14 residues. Trimming removed 4 bases from V and 3 bases from J, with 14 bases in between. Germline V gene sequence: CDR1 SGHTS, CDR2 YDEGEE. The CDR3 reads CASSLTWGVYEQYF. CDR3 coding DNA: TGTGCCAGCAGCCTAACTTGGGGCGTCTACGAGCAGTACTTC.